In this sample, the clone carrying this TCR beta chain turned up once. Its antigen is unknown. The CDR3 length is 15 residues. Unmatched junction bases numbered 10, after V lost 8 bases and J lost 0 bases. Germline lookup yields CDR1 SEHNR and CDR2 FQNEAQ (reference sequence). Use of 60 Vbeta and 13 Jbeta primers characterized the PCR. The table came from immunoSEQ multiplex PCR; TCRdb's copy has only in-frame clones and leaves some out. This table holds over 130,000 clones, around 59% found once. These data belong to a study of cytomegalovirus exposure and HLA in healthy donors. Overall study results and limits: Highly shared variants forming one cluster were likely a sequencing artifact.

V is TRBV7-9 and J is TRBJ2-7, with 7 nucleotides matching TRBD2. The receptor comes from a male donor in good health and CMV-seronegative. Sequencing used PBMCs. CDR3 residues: CASGGGRQTSYEQYF. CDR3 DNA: TGTGCCAGCGGGGGGGGGAGACAGACCTCCTACGAGCAGTACTTC.